In this sample, the clone carrying this TCR beta chain turned up a few times. As yet, its antigen is unknown. The CDR3 runs 14 residues. Germline V gene lookup returns CDR1 MNHEY and CDR2 SMNVEV (reference sequence). V dropped 4 bases and J dropped 0 bases, with 7 bases sitting between them. This sample stems from a study of shared clonotypes between healthy human individuals. Across the study: A couple of women and a few men aged 18 to 49 served as donors.

Whole-study findings and limits: A limitation of the genetic and exposure-history diversity represented arose from few donors.

Using immunoSEQ multiplex PCR, the repertoire was profiled, and TCRdb retains in-frame clones only, with some absent. The table lists fewer than 650,000 clones, about 82% of them singletons. Input material: PBMCs. The clonotype was recovered from a woman in her 40s in good health. Some clones in this sample may be carry-over from other donors' samples. V is TRBV27 and J is TRBJ1-3; tentative D call: TRBD1 (5 bases). The DNA of the CDR3 is TGTGCCAGCAGTTCGGGGGGCTCTGGAAACACCATATATTTT. Protein product: CASSSGGSGNTIYF.